What follows is one T cell receptor beta chain and its context. The target antigen is unknown. 13 Jbeta primers and 60 Vbeta primers were used for the PCR. TCRdb's copy holds only in-frame clones and misses some; the assay was immunoSEQ multiplex PCR. The sample has about 160,000 clones; 70% to 80% are singletons. The data stem from a study of cytomegalovirus exposure and HLA in healthy donors. The V gene end was trimmed by 3 bases and the J gene end by 8 bases; junction bases not matched to a gene: 4. CDR3 length: 14 amino acids. Germline loops: CDR1 KGHSH, CDR2 LQKENI. Whole-study findings and limits: Specificity for CMV antigens was confirmed in vitro for three of the CMV-associated chains. A reported reduction in N-insertions relative to the approximately 690-donor mean was seen in an Asian-associated ancestry cluster in a later analysis.

The V gene is TRBV18, the J gene TRBJ1-4; 9 bases are a match to TRBD1. The clonotype was recovered from a male donor in good health and CMV-seronegative. The sequencing input was PBMCs. In DNA form, the CDR3 reads TGTGCCAGCTCACCGGACAGGGGTGGCGAAAAACTGTTTTTT. Amino acids: CASSPDRGGEKLFF. The whole variable domain, filled in from reference TRBV18 and TRBJ1-4, reads NAGVMQNPRHLVRRRGQEARLRCSPMKGHSHVYWYRQLPEEGLKFMVYLQKENIIDESGMPKERFSAEFPKEGPSILRIQQVVRGDSAAYFCASSPDRGGEKLFFGSGTQLSVL.